This note documents a single T cell receptor (beta chain) sequence. Its matching antigen is unknown. The junction departs from the called germline gene at one end, perhaps through a read error. CDR3 length equals 13 residues. CDR1 is KGHDR and CDR2 is SFDVKD in the germline V gene. This specimen comes from a study of Graves' ophthalmopathy and Graves' hyperthyroidism. Study summary: Hyperthyroidism counted as stable given no ophthalmopathy within 18 months of follow-up.

Amplifying from RNA transcripts, the study obtained TCR beta CDR3 regions. The library came from an HTBI-primed first-round RT-PCR and a second-round multiplex PCR. TCRdb re-derived calls from the multiplex PCR reads in MiXCR, one entry per CDR3 protein. Of about 600,000 distinct CDR3 sequences listed, under 40% are singletons. Study results and caveats: The blood repertoire also included most expanded thyroid clonotypes above 0.001 frequency.

Sequencing input: peripheral blood or thyroid tissue (not recorded which). The clonotype comes from an adult man with Graves' hyperthyroidism. The chain couples TRBV24-1 to TRBJ2-7; TRBD2 agrees at 13 bases. As DNA, the CDR3 is TGTGCCAGCAGTGAAGGACTAGCGGGAGAACAGTACTTC. Its translation: CASSEGLAGEQYF.